This T cell receptor beta chain originates from a study of cytomegalovirus exposure and HLA in healthy donors. In the PCR, 60 Vbeta and 13 Jbeta primers were used. Assay used: immunoSEQ multiplex PCR; TCRdb lists only in-frame clones, some missing. The sample yields about 260,000 clones, about four fifths seen once. This TCR was recovered from a woman in her 40s in good health and CMV-seropositive. The sequenced sample consisted of PBMCs.

The CDR3 sequence is CASSHDPAGGNYNEQFF. Here the CDR3 DNA reads TGCGCCAGCAGCCATGATCCAGCGGGAGGGAACTACAATGAGCAGTTCTTC. This chain uses TRBV4-3 with TRBJ2-1; 10 bases are a match to TRBD2. V was clipped by 3 bases and J by 3 bases; unmatched bases: 8. Germline V lookup: CDR1 LGHNA, CDR2 YSLEER. The CDR3 has 17 amino acids.